The 13 T cell receptor beta chains presented below share a single source sample, sequenced in a study of cytomegalovirus exposure and HLA in healthy donors. The study ran its PCR with 60 Vbeta and 13 Jbeta primers. Data came from immunoSEQ multiplex PCR; TCRdb stores just in-frame clones and leaves some out. The sample has about 150,000 clones; approximately 73% are singletons. Sequenced material: PBMCs. Receptors originate from a woman aged 18-29 years in good health and CMV-seronegative.

As DNA, the CDR3 is TGTGCCAGCAGCCCGTTCCCTAGCGGGGCTGACGAGCAGTACTTC. This sequence encodes CASSPFPSGADEQYF. V and J are TRBV7-9 and TRBJ2-7; 9 bases match TRBD2. Germline CDR1 and CDR2: SEHNR and FQNEAQ (reference sequence). Unmatched junction bases numbered 10, after V lost 5 bases and J lost 5 bases. CDR3 size: 15 residues. The full variable domain, completed using reference TRBV7-9 and TRBJ2-7, is DTGVSQNPRHKITKRGQNVTFRCDPISEHNRLYWYRQTLGQGPEFLTYFQNEAQLEKSRLLSDRFSAERPKGSFSTLEIQRTEQGDSAMYLCASSPFPSGADEQYFGPGTRLTVT.

The rearrangement joins TRBV7-9 to TRBJ2-5; D is uncertain. From germline, CDR1 is SEHNR and CDR2 FQNEAQ (reference sequence). V lost 5 bases and J lost 2, with 9 bases in between. CDR3 length: 13 residues. In DNA, the CDR3 is TGTGCCAGCAGCAAAAGCTTGCAAGAGACCCAGTACTTC. It is translated as CASSKSLQETQYF.

The table lists this clone with a few counts. The chain combines TRBV28 with TRBJ2-1; no clear D gene. The CDR3 loop spans 13 amino acids. V lost 2 bases to trimming and J lost 6 bases, with 8 bases between them. The V gene's germline CDR1 is MDHEN and CDR2 SYDVKM. CDR3 nucleotide sequence: TGTGCCAGCAGTTTACCTCTACCCAATGAGCAGTTCTTC. Its protein is CASSLPLPNEQFF. Based on the CDR3 plus reference TRBV28 and TRBJ2-1, the full variable domain is DVKVTQSSRYLVKRTGEKVFLECVQDMDHENMFWYRQDPGLGLRLIYFSYDVKMKEKGDIPEGYSVSREKKERFSLILESASTNQTSMYLCASSLPLPNEQFFGPGTRLTVL.

This clone was seen a single time. The chain employs TRBV7-7 and TRBJ2-5, with 7 positions matching TRBD1. This CDR3 is 15 amino acids long. The germline V gene has CDR1 SSHAT and CDR2 FNYEAQ (reference sequence). The J segment lost 5 bases and the V segment lost 7 bases, leaving 13 bases of the junction unmatched. The CDR3, as DNA: TGTGCCAGCACCCTAGCTGCAGGGGGTGGGGAGACCCAGTACTTC. Translation gives CASTLAAGGGETQYF.

In this sample, this clone turned up a few times. The junction shows a germline mismatch at one end, possibly a read error. The rearrangement links TRBV27 to TRBJ2-4; TRBD2 matches at 10 bases. CDR3 length equals 19 residues. Germline assignment: CDR1 MNHEY and CDR2 SMNVEV (reference sequence). CDR3 bases: TGTGCCAGCAGTTCTTCTAGCGGGGGTTTTTGGATAGCCAAAAACAGTCAGTACTTC. Translating it yields CASSSSSGGFWIAKNSQYF.

The chain joins TRBV11-2 to TRBJ1-5; D is unresolved. Trimming took off 0 bases at V and 3 bases at J, with 3 bases between the two ends. From germline, CDR1 is SGHAT and CDR2 FQNNGV. The CDR3 length is 13 residues. The CDR3 here is CASSLDHNQPQHF. The CDR3 DNA is TGTGCCAGCAGCTTAGATCACAATCAGCCCCAGCATTTT.

The J gene is TRBJ2-7, the V gene TRBV28, with a weak D call TRBD2 (6 bases). The CDR3 totals 11 residues. CDR1 and CDR2 from the germline V gene are MDHEN and SYDVKM. V was cut by 3 bases and J by 13 bases, with 13 bases left in between. CDR3 DNA: TGTGCCAGCAGTTTTCGGGACTCCCAATACTTC. Translation gives CASSFRDSQYF.

The V call is TRBV28, the J call TRBJ1-3, with 7 bases matching TRBD1. V was pared by 6 bases and J by 0 bases, with 8 bases of the junction left unmatched. The germline V gene encodes CDR1 MDHEN and CDR2 SYDVKM. The CDR3 consists of 16 residues. CDR3 region: CASSPTPGGSGNTIYF. CDR3 sequence (DNA): TGTGCCAGCAGCCCGACCCCAGGGGGCTCTGGAAACACCATATATTTT.

This sequence joins TRBV5-1 and TRBJ2-4; the D gene is possibly TRBD2 (5 bases). Trimming cost V 1 base and J 5 bases, with 13 bases left between them. Germline V gives CDR1 SGHRS, CDR2 YFSETQ. This CDR3 is 15 amino acids long. The CDR3 nucleotides read TGCGCCAGCAGCTTGATCCCGGGGAGAGAAAACATTCAGTACTTC. The encoded protein is CASSLIPGRENIQYF.

The CDR3 here is CASSLRGSGYNEQFF. The CDR3 DNA follows: TGTGCCAGCAGCTTACGCGGGAGTGGTTACAATGAGCAGTTCTTC. The V call is TRBV5-5, the J call TRBJ2-1; 7 nucleotides agree with TRBD2. Losses at the gene ends were 2 bases for V and 4 bases for J; bases not matched to a gene: 6. The CDR3 runs 15 residues. The germline V gene encodes CDR1 SGHKS and CDR2 YYEKEE (reference sequence).

The chain has TRBV4-3 and TRBJ2-2, with D tentatively TRBD2 (6 bases). The V and J ends lost 4 bases and 6 bases respectively, with 21 bases between them. The CDR3 is 17 residues long. Germline lookup yields CDR1 LGHNA and CDR2 YSLEER. The CDR3 bases are TGCGCCAGCAGCCCTGCCAGATGGGCGGGAAGGGCCGGGGAGCTGTTTTTT. Its translation: CASSPARWAGRAGELFF.

The chain has TRBV4-3 and TRBJ1-4; D is perhaps TRBD1 (5 bases). The CDR3 extends over 17 amino acids. Germline V gives CDR1 LGHNA, CDR2 YSLEER. V dropped 3 bases and J dropped 3 bases, with 17 bases sitting between them. As DNA, the CDR3 is TGCGCCAGCAGCCAGGAGCTTTCCGGGACTGCTAATGAAAAACTGTTTTTT. Residues: CASSQELSGTANEKLFF.

This clone was counted between two and nine times. The chain couples TRBV6-5 to TRBJ1-2; no definite D call. The CDR3 loop spans 12 amino acids. Deletions cut 4 bases from V and 5 bases from J, with 8 bases between. Germline loops: CDR1 MNHEY, CDR2 SVGAGI. As DNA, the CDR3 is TGTGCCAGCAGTTCTGGAGGGTATGGCTACACCTTC. Amino acids: CASSSGGYGYTF.